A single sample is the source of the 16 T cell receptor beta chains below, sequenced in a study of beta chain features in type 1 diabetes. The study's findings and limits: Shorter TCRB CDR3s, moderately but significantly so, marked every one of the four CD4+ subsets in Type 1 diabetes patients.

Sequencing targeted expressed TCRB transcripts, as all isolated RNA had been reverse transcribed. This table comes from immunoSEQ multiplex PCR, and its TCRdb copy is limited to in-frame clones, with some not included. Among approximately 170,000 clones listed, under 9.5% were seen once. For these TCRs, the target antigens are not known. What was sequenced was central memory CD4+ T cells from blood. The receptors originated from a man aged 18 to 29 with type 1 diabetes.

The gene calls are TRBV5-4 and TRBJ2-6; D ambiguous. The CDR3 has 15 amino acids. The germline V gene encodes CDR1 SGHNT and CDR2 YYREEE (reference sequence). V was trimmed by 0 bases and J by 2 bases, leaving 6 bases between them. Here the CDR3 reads CASSLGAPGANVLTF. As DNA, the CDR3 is TGTGCCAGCAGCTTGGGGGCACCTGGGGCCAACGTCCTGACTTTC.

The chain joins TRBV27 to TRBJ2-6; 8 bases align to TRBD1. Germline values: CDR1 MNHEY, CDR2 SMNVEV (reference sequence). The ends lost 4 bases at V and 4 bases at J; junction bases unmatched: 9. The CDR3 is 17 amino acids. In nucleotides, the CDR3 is TGTGCCAGCAGTTCCTATCAGGGGGCGTACGGGGCCAACGTCCTGACTTTC. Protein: CASSSYQGAYGANVLTF.

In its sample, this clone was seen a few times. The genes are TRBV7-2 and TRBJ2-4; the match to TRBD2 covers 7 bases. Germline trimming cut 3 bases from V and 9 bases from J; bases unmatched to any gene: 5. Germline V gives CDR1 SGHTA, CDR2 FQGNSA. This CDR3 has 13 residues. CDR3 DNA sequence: TGTGCCAGCAGCTTGGCGGGGGTGGGCATTCAGTACTTC. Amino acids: CASSLAGVGIQYF.

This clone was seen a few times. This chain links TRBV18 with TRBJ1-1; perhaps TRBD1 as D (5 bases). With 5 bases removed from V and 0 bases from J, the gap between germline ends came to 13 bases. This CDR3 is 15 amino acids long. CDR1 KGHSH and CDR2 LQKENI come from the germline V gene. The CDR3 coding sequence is TGTGCCAGCTCATCCCATGGGGGGATGAACACTGAAGCTTTCTTT. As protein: CASSSHGGMNTEAFF.

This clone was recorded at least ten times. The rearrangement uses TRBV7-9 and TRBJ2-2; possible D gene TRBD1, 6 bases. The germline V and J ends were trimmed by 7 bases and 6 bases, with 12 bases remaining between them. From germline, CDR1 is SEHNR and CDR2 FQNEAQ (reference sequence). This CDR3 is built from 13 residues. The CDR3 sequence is CASISTGPGELFF. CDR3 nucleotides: TGTGCCAGCATTTCTACAGGGCCCGGGGAGCTGTTTTTT.

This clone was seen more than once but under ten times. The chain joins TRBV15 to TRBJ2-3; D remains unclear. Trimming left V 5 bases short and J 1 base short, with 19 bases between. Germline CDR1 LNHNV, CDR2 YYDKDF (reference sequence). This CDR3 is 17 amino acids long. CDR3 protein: CATSGRNYGSGTDTQYF. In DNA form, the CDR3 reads TGTGCCACCAGCGGTCGGAACTATGGTTCTGGCACAGATACGCAGTATTTT.

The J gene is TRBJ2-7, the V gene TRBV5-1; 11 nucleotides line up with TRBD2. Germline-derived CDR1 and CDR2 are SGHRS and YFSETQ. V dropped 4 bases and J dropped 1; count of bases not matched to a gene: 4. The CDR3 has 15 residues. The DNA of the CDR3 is TGCGCCAGCAGCCGGACTAGCGGGCCTTCCTACGAGCAGTACTTC. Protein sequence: CASSRTSGPSYEQYF.

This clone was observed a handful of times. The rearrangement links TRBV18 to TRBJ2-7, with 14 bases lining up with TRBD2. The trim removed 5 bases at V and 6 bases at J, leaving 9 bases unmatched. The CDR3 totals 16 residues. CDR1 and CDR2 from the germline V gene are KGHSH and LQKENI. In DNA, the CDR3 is TGTGCCAGCTCATTCTTTGCGGGACTAGCGGGAGTCGAGCAGTACTTC. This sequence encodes CASSFFAGLAGVEQYF.

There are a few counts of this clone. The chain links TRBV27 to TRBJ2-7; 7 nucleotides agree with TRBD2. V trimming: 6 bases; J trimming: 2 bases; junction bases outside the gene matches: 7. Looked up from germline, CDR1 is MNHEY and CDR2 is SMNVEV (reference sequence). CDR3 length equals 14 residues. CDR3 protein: CASSRGLGTYEQYF. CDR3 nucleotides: TGTGCCAGCAGCCGCGGACTAGGTACCTACGAGCAGTACTTC.

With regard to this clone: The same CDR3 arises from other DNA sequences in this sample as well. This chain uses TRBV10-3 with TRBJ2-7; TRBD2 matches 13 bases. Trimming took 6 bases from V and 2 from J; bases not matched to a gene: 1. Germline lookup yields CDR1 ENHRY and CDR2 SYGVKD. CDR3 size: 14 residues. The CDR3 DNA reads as TGTGCCATCAGGGGACTAGCGGGGACCTACGAGCAGTACTTC. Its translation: CAIRGLAGTYEQYF.

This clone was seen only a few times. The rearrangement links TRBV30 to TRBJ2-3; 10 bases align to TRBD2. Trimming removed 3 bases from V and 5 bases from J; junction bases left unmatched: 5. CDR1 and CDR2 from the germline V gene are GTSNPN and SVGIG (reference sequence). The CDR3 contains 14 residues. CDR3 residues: CAWRLAGTVDTQYF. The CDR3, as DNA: TGTGCCTGGAGACTAGCGGGAACGGTAGATACGCAGTATTTT.

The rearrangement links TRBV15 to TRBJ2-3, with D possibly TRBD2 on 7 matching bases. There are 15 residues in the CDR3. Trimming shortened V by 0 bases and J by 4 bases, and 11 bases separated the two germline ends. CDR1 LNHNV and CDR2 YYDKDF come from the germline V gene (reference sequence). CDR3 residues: CATSREWGGADTQYF. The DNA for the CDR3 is TGTGCCACCAGCAGAGAATGGGGGGGCGCAGATACGCAGTATTTT.

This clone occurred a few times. The CDR3 reads CASSLAPGQGSYGYTF. CDR3 nucleotide sequence: TGTGCCAGCAGCCTTGCACCGGGACAGGGTTCCTATGGCTACACCTTC. The J gene is TRBJ1-2, the V gene TRBV7-2; 9 nucleotides align to TRBD1. This CDR3 has 16 residues. CDR1 and CDR2 from the germline V gene are SGHTA and FQGNSA. V lost 5 bases and J lost 4; bases outside the gene matches: 11. Full variable domain (missing parts from reference TRBV7-2 and TRBJ1-2): GAGVSQSPSNKVTEKGKDVELRCDPISGHTALYWYRQSLGQGLEFLIYFQGNSAPDKSGLPSDRFSAERTGGSVSTLTIQRTQQEDSAVYLCASSLAPGQGSYGYTFGSGTRLTVV.

DNA of the CDR3: TGTGCCAGCAGCCCGGACGGGGGTGGGGAGCAGTACTTC. The encoded protein is CASSPDGGGEQYF. The rearrangement joins TRBV7-7 to TRBJ2-7, with D tentatively TRBD2 (6 bases). CDR1 is SSHAT, CDR2 FNYEAQ, per germline (reference sequence). This CDR3 is 13 amino acids long. Trimming removed 5 bases from V and 7 bases from J, with 15 bases in between.

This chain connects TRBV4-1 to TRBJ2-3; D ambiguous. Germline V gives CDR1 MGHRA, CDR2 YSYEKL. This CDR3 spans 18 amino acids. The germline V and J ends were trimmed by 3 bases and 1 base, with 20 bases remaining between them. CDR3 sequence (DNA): TGCGCCAGCAGCCACCTATTCAGGTTCGTGCGAGGCACAGATACGCAGTATTTT. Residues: CASSHLFRFVRGTDTQYF.

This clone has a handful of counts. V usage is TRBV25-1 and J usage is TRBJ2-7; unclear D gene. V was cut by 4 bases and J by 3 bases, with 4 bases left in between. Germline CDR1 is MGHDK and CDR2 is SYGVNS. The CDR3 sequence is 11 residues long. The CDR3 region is CASSVNYEQYF. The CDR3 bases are TGTGCCAGCAGTGTCAACTACGAGCAGTACTTC.